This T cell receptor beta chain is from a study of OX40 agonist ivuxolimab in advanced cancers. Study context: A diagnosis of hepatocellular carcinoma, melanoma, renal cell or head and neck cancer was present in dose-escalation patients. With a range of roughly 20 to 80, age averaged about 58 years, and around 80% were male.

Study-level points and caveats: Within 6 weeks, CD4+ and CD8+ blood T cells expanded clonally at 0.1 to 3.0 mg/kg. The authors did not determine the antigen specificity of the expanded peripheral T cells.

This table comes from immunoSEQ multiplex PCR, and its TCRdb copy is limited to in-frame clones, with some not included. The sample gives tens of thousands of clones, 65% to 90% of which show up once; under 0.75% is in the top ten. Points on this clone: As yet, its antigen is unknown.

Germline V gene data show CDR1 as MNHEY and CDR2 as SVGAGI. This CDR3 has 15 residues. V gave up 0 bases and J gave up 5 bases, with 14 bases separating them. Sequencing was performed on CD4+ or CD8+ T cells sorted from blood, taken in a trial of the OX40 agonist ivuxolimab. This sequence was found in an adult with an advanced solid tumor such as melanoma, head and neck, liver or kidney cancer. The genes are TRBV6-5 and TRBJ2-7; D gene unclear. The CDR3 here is CASSYSSRGTDEQYF. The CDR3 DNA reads TGTGCCAGCAGTTACTCGAGTCGCGGTACGGACGAGCAGTACTTC.